Listed below are T cell receptor beta chains from one sample, sequenced in a study of cytomegalovirus exposure and HLA in healthy donors. TCRdb's copy holds only in-frame clones and misses some; the assay was immunoSEQ multiplex PCR. The table records about 54,000 clones, roughly 84% of them present only once. The sequenced sample was PBMCs. The receptors were gathered from a woman between 18 and 29 years old in good health and CMV-seronegative. Both conserved end residues are part of each CDR3. The order of the fields is J gene, clone size, V gene, D gene, CDR3 protein, CDR3 DNA. A D gene is named only where the DNA matches it firmly. Only part of the rows carry a size: once, few, many, or a class if the clone is expanded.

TRBJ2-3,NA,TRBV7-7,NA,CASSLGQINTDTQYF,TGTGCCAGCAGCTTAGGGCAGATTAACACAGATACGCAGTATTTT
TRBJ1-2,NA,TRBV4-1,NA,CASSQDPGGYTF,TGCGCCAGCAGCCAAGATCCGGGGGGCTACACCTTC
TRBJ1-5,NA,TRBV15,NA,CATSRDDGGQPQHF,TGTGCCACCAGCAGAGATGATGGGGGGCAGCCCCAGCATTTT
TRBJ2-7,NA,TRBV29-1,TRBD1,CSVEPARTGNPYEQYF,TGCAGCGTTGAACCGGCTAGGACAGGGAATCCGTACGAGCAGTACTTC
TRBJ2-7,NA,TRBV10-2,TRBD1,CASTRDRVSYEQYF,TGCGCCAGCACGCGGGACAGGGTGAGCTACGAGCAGTACTTC
TRBJ1-4,NA,TRBV10-3,NA,CAISDQGGRNEKLFF,TGTGCCATCAGTGATCAGGGCGGGAGAAATGAAAAACTGTTTTTT
TRBJ2-2,NA,TRBV6-5,NA,CASSSQGHGELFF,TGTGCCAGCAGTTCGCAGGGGCACGGGGAGCTGTTTTTT
TRBJ2-7,NA,TRBV4-1,NA,CASSPAGVTYEQYF,TGCGCCAGCAGCCCGGCCGGGGTAACCTACGAGCAGTACTTC
TRBJ2-7,NA,TRBV4-1,NA,CASSSRAGSGYEQYF,TGCGCCAGCAGCTCCCGGGCCGGGAGCGGCTACGAGCAGTACTTC
TRBJ2-6,NA,TRBV5-1,NA,CASSFPGSGANVLTF,TGCGCCAGCAGCTTCCCAGGTTCTGGGGCCAACGTCCTGACTTTC
TRBJ2-1,once,TRBV9,TRBD1,CASSLTGNNEQFF,TGTGCCAGCAGCTTGACAGGGAATAATGAGCAGTTCTTC
TRBJ1-1,NA,TRBV10-1,TRBD1,CASITGTAMNTEAFF,TGCGCCAGCATCACCGGGACAGCAATGAACACTGAAGCTTTCTTT